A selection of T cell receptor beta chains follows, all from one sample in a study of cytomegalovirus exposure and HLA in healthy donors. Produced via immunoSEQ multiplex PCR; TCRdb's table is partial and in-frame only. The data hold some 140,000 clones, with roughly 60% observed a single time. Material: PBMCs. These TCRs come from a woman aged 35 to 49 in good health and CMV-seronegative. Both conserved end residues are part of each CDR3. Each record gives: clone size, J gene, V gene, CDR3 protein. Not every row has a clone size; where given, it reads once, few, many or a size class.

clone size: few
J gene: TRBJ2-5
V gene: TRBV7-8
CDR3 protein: CASIGLGAAFQETQYF

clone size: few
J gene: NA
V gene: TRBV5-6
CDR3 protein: CASSLTGNYEQYF

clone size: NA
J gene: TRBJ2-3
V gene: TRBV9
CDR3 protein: CASSAVQGNTDTQYF

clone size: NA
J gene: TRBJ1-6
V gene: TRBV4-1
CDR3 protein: CASSQGRLRLRSPLHF

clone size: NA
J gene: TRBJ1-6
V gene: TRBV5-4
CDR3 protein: CASSFFDRDSPLHF

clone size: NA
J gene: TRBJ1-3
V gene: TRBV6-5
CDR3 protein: CASTQGGLSGNTIYF

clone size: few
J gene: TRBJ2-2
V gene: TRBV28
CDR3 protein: CASSPRTGTGDTGELFF

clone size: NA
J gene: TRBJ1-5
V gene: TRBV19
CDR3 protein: CASRGVGGVNQPQHF

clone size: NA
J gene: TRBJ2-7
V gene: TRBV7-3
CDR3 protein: CASSLEQGKQYF

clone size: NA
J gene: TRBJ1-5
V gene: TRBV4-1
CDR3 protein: CASSQLLQPRPIQHF

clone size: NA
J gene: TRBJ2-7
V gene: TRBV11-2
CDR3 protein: CASSLEPGGNYEQYF

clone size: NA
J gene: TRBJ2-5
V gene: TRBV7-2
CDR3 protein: CASSRVWGHAETQYF

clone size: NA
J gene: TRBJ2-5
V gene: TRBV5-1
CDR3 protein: CASSFGGMATQYF

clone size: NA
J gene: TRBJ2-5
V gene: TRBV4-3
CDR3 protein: CASSQDPPSDTFQETQYF

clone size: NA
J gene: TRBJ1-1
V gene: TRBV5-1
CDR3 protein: CASSLDRGQTEAFF

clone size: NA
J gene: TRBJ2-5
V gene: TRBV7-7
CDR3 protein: CASSLYGGQGETQYF

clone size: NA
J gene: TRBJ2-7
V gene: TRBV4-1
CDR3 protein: CASSQKLEYEQYF

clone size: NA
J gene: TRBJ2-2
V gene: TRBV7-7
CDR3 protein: CASSQGTGGNTGELFF

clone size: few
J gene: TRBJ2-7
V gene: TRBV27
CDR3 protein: CASSFSGGTYEQYF

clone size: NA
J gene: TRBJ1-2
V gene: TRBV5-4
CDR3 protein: CASSLGRDREGYTF

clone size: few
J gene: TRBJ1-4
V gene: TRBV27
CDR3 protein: CASSLSSPGSASNEKLFF

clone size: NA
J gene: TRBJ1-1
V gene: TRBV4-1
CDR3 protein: CASSQSAFPGYTEAFF

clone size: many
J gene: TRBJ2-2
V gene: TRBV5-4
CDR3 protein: CASSSGQGVAGELFF

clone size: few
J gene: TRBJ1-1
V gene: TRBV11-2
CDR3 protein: CASSLQQGNTEAFF

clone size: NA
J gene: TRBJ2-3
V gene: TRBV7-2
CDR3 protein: CASSFREAQYF

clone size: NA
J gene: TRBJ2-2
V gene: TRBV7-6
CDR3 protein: CASSLALGNTGELFF

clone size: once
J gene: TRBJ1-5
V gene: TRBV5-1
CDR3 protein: CASSLEPGQEAQPQHF

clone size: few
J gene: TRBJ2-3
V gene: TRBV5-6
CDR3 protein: CASSFASGGVTDTQYF